This T cell receptor beta chain was retrieved from a study of cytomegalovirus exposure and HLA in healthy donors. As for the study in general: The Caucasian-associated ancestry cluster contained about four fifths of the 300 to 400 genotyped donors.

The study ran its PCR with 60 Vbeta and 13 Jbeta primers. TCRdb's table, derived via immunoSEQ multiplex PCR, lists solely in-frame clones and lacks some. The sample lists tens of thousands of clones; 80% were seen once. Germline V gives CDR1 SGDLS, CDR2 YYNGEE. Between the trimmed V and J ends, which lost 4 bases and 0 bases, there was a span of 4 bases. The CDR3 consists of 12 residues. Of note for this clone: Its target is not known.

Study-wide points: In an earlier analysis, about 87% or about 30%: the productive usage of most TCR beta V segments.

The TCR comes from a woman aged 40-49 years in good health and CMV-seronegative. The source material was PBMCs. V usage is TRBV9 and J usage is TRBJ1-2, with D hard to call. The CDR3 DNA reads as TGTGCCAGCAGCCCCTCTAACTATGGCTACACCTTC. Its translation: CASSPSNYGYTF.